Below, 14 T cell receptor beta chains from the same sample are listed, as sequenced in a study of blood T cells in healthy people across ages. Alongside a J-beta primer mix, a sample-barcoded 5' primer served in a second PCR lasting roughly 7 to 11 cycles. TCRdb re-derived calls from the 5' RACE reads in MiXCR, one entry per CDR3 protein. The sample yields fewer than 750,000 distinct CDR3 sequences, approximately 52% seen once. Sequencing input: blood. The origin of the receptors is a woman older than 75 in good health.

This clonotype showed up just once. The chain recombines TRBV5-1 with TRBJ2-1; 7 positions agree with TRBD1. The V gene end was trimmed by 3 bases and the J gene end by 1 base; junction bases not matched to a gene: 7. There are 16 residues in the CDR3. Germline CDR1 SGHRS, CDR2 YFSETQ. For the CDR3, the DNA is TGCGCCAGCAGCTCCACAGGGGCAGTATCCTACAATGAGCAGTTCTTC. It encodes CASSSTGAVSYNEQFF. The full variable domain, with the rest looked up from reference TRBV5-1 and TRBJ2-1, is KAGVTQTPRYLIKTRGQQVTLSCSPISGHRSVSWYQQTPGQGLQFLFEYFSETQRNKGNFPGRFSGRQFSNSRSEMNVSTLELGDSALYLCASSSTGAVSYNEQFFGPGTRLTVL.

This chain uses TRBV7-6 with TRBJ1-2; possibly TRBD1 for D (6 bases). V was trimmed by 4 bases and J by 4 bases, leaving 19 bases between them. Germline-derived CDR1 and CDR2 are SGHVS and FNYEAQ. The CDR3 runs 16 residues. The CDR3 sequence: CASSSYTGRGGYGYTF. Here the CDR3 DNA reads TGTGCCAGCAGCTCGTATACAGGGAGAGGAGGCTATGGCTACACCTTC.

This clonotype appeared many times. The chain links TRBV2 to TRBJ2-3, with 8 bases identical to TRBD1. This CDR3 has 15 amino acids. Germline V gives CDR1 SNHLY, CDR2 FYNNEI. With 5 bases clipped from V and 0 bases from J, the junction kept 4 bases outside the gene matches. CDR3 in DNA: TGTGCCAGCAGTTTTAACAGGGGGAGCACAGATACGCAGTATTTT. It translates to CASSFNRGSTDTQYF.

Of note for this clonotype: Sequence at one end of the junction differs from germline and may be a read error. V is TRBV7-9 and J is TRBJ2-4; perhaps D is TRBD1 or TRBD2 (6 bases each). Germline V gives CDR1 SEHNR, CDR2 FQNEAQ (reference sequence). The CDR3 length is 14 residues. The CDR3 protein is CASSSGAFGNIRYF. The CDR3 DNA sequence: TGTGCCAGCAGCTCGGGGGCCTTCGGAAACATTCGGTACTTC.

The chain carries TRBV5-1 and TRBJ2-3; 7 nucleotides match TRBD1. This CDR3 has 15 residues. The germline V gene encodes CDR1 SGHRS and CDR2 YFSETQ. V was pared by 3 bases and J by 0 bases, with 4 bases of the junction left unmatched. CDR3 DNA sequence: TGCGCCAGCAGCTCGGGCAGGGGGAGCACAGATACGCAGTATTTT. Encoded protein: CASSSGRGSTDTQYF.

In this sample, this clonotype turned up a few times. The J gene is TRBJ1-6, the V gene TRBV5-1; D remains unclear. Trimming removed 0 bases at V and 4 bases at J, with 11 bases between. Germline V gene sequence: CDR1 SGHRS, CDR2 YFSETQ. The CDR3 has 16 residues. The DNA for the CDR3 is TGCGCCAGCAGCTTGGAACGCGGAGAGTATAATTCACCCCTCCACTTT. Amino acid sequence: CASSLERGEYNSPLHF. Combining the CDR3 with reference TRBV5-1 and TRBJ1-6 gives the whole variable domain KAGVTQTPRYLIKTRGQQVTLSCSPISGHRSVSWYQQTPGQGLQFLFEYFSETQRNKGNFPGRFSGRQFSNSRSEMNVSTLELGDSALYLCASSLERGEYNSPLHFGNGTRLTVT.

This clonotype was observed many times. The V call is TRBV12-3 or TRBV12-4, the J call TRBJ2-3, with D tentatively TRBD1 or TRBD2 (7 bases each). The CDR3 loop spans 14 amino acids. V was trimmed by 2 bases and J by 12 bases, leaving 18 bases between them. CDR3 bases: TGTGCCAGCAGTTTATTAGGGGGGGGACAGCAACAGTATTTT. Encoded protein: CASSLLGGGQQQYF.

The chain recombines TRBV20-1 with TRBJ1-5, with TRBD1 matching over 7 bases. The V gene's germline CDR1 is DFQATT and CDR2 SNEGSKA (reference sequence). CDR3 length: 16 amino acids. The J segment lost 1 base and the V segment lost 5 bases, leaving 11 bases of the junction unmatched. The CDR3 here is CSAPMSRGGSNQPQHF. In nucleotides, the CDR3 is TGCAGTGCTCCCATGAGCAGGGGGGGCAGCAATCAGCCCCAGCATTTT.

Turning to this clonotype: Being one base from a much bigger clone, this may be a read error. V and J are TRBV24-1 and TRBJ2-3; TRBD2 might be the D (5 bases). The germline V gene has CDR1 KGHDR and CDR2 SFDVKD. V was pared by 9 bases and J by 4 bases, with 16 bases between. This CDR3 is built from 14 residues. CDR3 residues: CATCPRGSADTQYF. Written as DNA, the CDR3 is TGTGCCACCTGCCCACGGGGATCGGCAGATACGCAGTATTTT.

This rearrangement joins TRBV7-2 to TRBJ2-2; 9 bases are shared with TRBD1. Germline loops: CDR1 SGHTA, CDR2 FQGNSA. V shed 6 bases and J 4 bases; nucleotides not matched to a gene: 9. CDR3 length: 16 amino acids. The CDR3: CASRQQGAGSTGELFF. CDR3 bases: TGTGCCAGCAGACAACAGGGGGCCGGTAGCACCGGGGAGCTGTTTTTT. Using reference TRBV7-2 and TRBJ2-2 for the parts outside the CDR3, the full variable domain is GAGVSQSPSNKVTEKGKDVELRCDPISGHTALYWYRQSLGQGLEFLIYFQGNSAPDKSGLPSDRFSAERTGGSVSTLTIQRTQQEDSAVYLCASRQQGAGSTGELFFGEGSRLTVL.

In regard to this clonotype: Being one base from a much bigger clone, this may be a read error. The CDR3 region is CATSGNARRTQYF. The DNA for the CDR3 is TGTGCCACCAGTGGGAACGCGCGTCGTACGCAGTATTTT. This chain connects TRBV24-1 to TRBJ2-3; D remains unclear. The CDR3 consists of 13 residues. The ends were cut back, 5 bases at V and 8 bases at J, with 13 bases in the middle. Per germline, CDR1 KGHDR and CDR2 SFDVKD.

This chain connects TRBV5-1 to TRBJ2-3, with D uncertain. The CDR3 totals 14 residues. The V end was cut by 4 bases, the J end by 0 bases, with 9 bases between. The germline V gene has CDR1 SGHRS and CDR2 YFSETQ. The CDR3 reads CASSVGISTDTQYF. The CDR3 DNA follows: TGCGCCAGCAGCGTGGGGATTAGCACAGATACGCAGTATTTT.

This clonotype occurred a few times. This clone may be a read error of a much larger clone one base away. This rearrangement joins TRBV29-1 to TRBJ2-5; tentative D call: TRBD1 (6 bases). The J call may be in error: the DNA end matches TRBJ2-7 better. Germline loops: CDR1 SQVTM, CDR2 ANQGSEA. This CDR3 contains 13 residues. The CDR3 nucleotides read TGCAACGTTGTCCCGGGACAAGCCTACGAGCAGTACTTC. It translates to CNVVPGQAYEQYF.

The J gene is TRBJ2-3, the V gene TRBV25-1; D might be TRBD2 (7 bases). The length of the CDR3 is 15 residues. Deletions cut 7 bases from V and 2 bases from J, with 16 bases between. In germline, CDR1 is MGHDK, CDR2 SYGVNS. CDR3 in amino acids: CASTVGGGPTDTQYF. The CDR3 nucleotides are TGTGCCAGCACGGTGGGCGGGGGCCCCACAGATACGCAGTATTTT.